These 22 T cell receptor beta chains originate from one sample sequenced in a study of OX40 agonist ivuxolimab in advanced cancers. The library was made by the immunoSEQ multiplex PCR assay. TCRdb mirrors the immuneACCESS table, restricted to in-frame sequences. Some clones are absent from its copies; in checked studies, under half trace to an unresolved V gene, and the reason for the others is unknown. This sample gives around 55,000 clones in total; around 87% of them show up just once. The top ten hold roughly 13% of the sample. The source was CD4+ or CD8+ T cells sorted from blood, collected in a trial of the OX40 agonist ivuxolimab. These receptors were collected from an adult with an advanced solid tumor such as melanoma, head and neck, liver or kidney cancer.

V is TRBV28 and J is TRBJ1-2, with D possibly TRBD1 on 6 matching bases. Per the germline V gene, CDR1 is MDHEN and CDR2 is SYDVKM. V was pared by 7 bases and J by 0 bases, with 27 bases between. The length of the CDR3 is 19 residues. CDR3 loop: CASNYPRGREVLANYGYTF. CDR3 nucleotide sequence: TGTGCCAGCAATTATCCCAGGGGAAGAGAAGTCCTGGCTAACTATGGCTACACCTTC.

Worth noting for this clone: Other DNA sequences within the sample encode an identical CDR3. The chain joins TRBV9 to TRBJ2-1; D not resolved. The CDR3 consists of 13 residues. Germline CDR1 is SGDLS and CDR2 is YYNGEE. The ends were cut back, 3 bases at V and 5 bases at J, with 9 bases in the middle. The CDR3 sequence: CASSGTAHNEQFF. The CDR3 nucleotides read TGTGCCAGCAGCGGGACGGCCCACAATGAGCAGTTCTTC. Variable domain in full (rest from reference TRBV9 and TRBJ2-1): DSGVTQTPKHLITATGQRVTLRCSPRSGDLSVYWYQQSLDQGLQFLIQYYNGEERAKGNILERFSAQQFPDLHSELNLSSLELGDSALYFCASSGTAHNEQFFGPGTRLTVL.

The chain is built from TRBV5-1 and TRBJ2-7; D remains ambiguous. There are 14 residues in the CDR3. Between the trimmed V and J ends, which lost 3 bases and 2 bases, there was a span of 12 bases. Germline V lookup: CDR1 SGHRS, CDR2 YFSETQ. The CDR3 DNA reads TGCGCCAGCAGCTACGATGGTGGGACCTACGAGCAGTACTTC. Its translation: CASSYDGGTYEQYF.

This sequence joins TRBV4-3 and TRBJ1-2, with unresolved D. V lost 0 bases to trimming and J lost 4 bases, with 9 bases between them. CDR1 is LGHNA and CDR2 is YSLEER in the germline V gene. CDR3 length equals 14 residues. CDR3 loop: CASSQDYAAYGYTF. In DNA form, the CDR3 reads TGCGCCAGCAGCCAAGATTACGCTGCCTATGGCTACACCTTC.

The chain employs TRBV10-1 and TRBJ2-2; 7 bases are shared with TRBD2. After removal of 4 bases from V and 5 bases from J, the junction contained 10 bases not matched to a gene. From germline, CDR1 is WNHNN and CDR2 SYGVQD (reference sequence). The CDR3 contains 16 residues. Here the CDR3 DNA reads TGCGCCAGCAGTGGGAGCGGGGCTGAGGGGACCGGGGAGCTGTTTTTT. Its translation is CASSGSGAEGTGELFF.

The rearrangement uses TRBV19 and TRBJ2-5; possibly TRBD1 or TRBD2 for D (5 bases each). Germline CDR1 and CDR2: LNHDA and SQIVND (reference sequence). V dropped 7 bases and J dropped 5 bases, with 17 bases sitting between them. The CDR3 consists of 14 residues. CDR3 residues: CASTQGWGSETQYF. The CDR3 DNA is TGTGCCAGTACCCAAGGGTGGGGGAGCGAGACCCAGTACTTC.

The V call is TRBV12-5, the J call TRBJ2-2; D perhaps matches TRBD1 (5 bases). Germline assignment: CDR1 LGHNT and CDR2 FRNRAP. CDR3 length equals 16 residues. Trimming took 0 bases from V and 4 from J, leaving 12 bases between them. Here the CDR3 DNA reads TGTGCTAGTGGTTTGGTACGGGCAGGGTTCACCGGGGAGCTGTTTTTT. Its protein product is CASGLVRAGFTGELFF. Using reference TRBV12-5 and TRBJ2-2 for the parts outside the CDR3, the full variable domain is DARVTQTPRHKVTEMGQEVTMRCQPILGHNTVFWYRQTMMQGLELLAYFRNRAPLDDSGMPKDRFSAEMPDATLATLKIQPSEPRDSAVYFCASGLVRAGFTGELFFGEGSRLTVL.

CDR3 nucleotide sequence: TGTGCCAGTGGGACAGACAACACCGGGGAGCTGTTTTTT. Encoded protein: CASGTDNTGELFF. The chain combines TRBV6-6 with TRBJ2-2, with 7 bases fitting TRBD1. V gave up 9 bases and J gave up 2 bases; unmatched junction bases: 3. The CDR3 extends over 13 amino acids. Germline lookup yields CDR1 MNHNY and CDR2 SVGAGI (reference sequence).

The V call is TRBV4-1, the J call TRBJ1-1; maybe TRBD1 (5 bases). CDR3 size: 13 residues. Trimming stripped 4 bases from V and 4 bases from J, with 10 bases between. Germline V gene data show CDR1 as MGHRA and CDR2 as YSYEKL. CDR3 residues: CASSPRGGTEAFF. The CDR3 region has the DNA TGCGCCAGCAGCCCCCGGGGGGGCACTGAAGCTTTCTTT.

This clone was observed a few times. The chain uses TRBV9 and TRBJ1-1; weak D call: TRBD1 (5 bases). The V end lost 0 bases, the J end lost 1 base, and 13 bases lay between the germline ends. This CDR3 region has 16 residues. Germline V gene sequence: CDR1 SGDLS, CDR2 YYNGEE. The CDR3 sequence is CASSVGLQGKNTEAFF. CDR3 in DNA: TGTGCCAGCAGCGTAGGGCTTCAGGGAAAGAACACTGAAGCTTTCTTT.

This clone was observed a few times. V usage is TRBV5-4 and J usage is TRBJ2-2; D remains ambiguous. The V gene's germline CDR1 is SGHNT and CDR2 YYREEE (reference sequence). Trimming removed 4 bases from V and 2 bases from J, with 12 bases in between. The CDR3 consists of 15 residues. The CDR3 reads CASSGSMPNTGELFF. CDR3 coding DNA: TGTGCCAGCAGCGGTAGTATGCCAAACACCGGGGAGCTGTTTTTT.

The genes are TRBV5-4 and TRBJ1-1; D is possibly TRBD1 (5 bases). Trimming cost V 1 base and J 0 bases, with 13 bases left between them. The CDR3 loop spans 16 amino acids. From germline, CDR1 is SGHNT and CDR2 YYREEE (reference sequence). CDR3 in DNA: TGTGCCAGCAGCTTGAACGGGGGGAGGGTGAACACTGAAGCTTTCTTT. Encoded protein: CASSLNGGRVNTEAFF.

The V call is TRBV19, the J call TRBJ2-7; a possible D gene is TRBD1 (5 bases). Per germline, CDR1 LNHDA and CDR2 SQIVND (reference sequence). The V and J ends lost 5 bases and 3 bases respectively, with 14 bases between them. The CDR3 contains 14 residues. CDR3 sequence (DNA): TGTGCCAGTAGTCCCACAGGTGCACACTACGAGCAGTACTTC. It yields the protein CASSPTGAHYEQYF. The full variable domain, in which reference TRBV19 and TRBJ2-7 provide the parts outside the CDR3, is DGGITQSPKYLFRKEGQNVTLSCEQNLNHDAMYWYRQDPGQGLRLIYYSQIVNDFQKGDIAEGYSVSREKKESFPLTVTSAQKNPTAFYLCASSPTGAHYEQYFGPGTRLTVT.

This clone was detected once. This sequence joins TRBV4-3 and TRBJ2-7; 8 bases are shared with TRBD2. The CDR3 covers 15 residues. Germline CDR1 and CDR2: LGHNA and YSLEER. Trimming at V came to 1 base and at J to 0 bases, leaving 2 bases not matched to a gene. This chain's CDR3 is CASSQATSGSYEQYF. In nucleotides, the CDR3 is TGCGCCAGCAGCCAAGCAACTAGCGGCTCCTACGAGCAGTACTTC.

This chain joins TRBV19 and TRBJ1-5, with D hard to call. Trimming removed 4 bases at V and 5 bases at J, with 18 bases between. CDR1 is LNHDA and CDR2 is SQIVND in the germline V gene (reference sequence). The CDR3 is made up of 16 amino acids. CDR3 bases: TGTGCCAGTAGTAGGATTGTAGGGTCGCTAGATCAGCCCCAGCATTTT. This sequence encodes CASSRIVGSLDQPQHF.

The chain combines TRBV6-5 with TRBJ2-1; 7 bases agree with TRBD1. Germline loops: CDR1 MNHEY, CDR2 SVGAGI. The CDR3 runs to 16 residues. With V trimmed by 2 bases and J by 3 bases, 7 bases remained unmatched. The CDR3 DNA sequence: TGTGCCAGCAGTTACATAGGGACAGACTTCTACAATGAGCAGTTCTTC. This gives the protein CASSYIGTDFYNEQFF.

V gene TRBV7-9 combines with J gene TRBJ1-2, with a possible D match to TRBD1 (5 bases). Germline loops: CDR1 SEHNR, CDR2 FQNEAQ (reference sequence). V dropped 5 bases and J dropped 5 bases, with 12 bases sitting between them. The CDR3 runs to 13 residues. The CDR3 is CASSQGPLYGYTF. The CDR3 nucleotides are TGTGCCAGCAGCCAGGGACCGCTTTATGGCTACACCTTC.

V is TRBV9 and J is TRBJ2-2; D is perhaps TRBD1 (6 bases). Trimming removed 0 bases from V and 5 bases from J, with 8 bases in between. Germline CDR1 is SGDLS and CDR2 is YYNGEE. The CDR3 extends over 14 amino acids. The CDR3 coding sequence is TGTGCCAGCAGCGTAGAGGGGGATACCGGGGAGCTGTTTTTT. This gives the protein CASSVEGDTGELFF.

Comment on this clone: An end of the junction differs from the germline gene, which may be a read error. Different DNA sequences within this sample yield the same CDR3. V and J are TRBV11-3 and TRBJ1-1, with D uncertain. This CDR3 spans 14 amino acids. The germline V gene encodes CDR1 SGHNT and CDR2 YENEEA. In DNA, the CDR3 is TGTGCCAGCAGTTTAGAGGGCGGGAACACTGAAGCTTTCTTT. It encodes CASSLEGGNTEAFF. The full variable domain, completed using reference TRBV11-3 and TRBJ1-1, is EAGVVQSPRYKIIEKKQPVAFWCNPISGHNTLYWYLQNLGQGPELLIRYENEEAVDDSQLPKDRFSAERLKGVDSTLKIQPAELGDSAVYLCASSLEGGNTEAFFGQGTRLTVV.

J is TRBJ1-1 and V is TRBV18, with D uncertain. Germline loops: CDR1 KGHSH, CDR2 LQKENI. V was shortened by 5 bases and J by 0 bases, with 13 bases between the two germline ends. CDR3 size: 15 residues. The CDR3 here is CASSSFVFMNTEAFF. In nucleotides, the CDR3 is TGTGCCAGCTCATCCTTTGTTTTCATGAACACTGAAGCTTTCTTT.

CDR3 bases: TGTGCCATCAGTCTTAGCGGGGCTTTCACAGATACGCAGTATTTT. Translating gives CAISLSGAFTDTQYF. The chain recombines TRBV10-3 with TRBJ2-3, with 8 bases fitting TRBD2. Germline V gene sequence: CDR1 ENHRY, CDR2 SYGVKD. The junction had 6 bases not matched to a gene; V was cut back by 5 bases and J by 2 bases. The CDR3 runs to 15 residues.

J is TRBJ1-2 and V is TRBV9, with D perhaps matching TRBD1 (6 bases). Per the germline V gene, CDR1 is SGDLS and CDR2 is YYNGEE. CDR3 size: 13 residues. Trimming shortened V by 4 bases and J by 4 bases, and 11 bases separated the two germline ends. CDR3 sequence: CASSSRGAYGYTF. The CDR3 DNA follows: TGTGCCAGCAGCTCCCGGGGGGCCTATGGCTACACCTTC.